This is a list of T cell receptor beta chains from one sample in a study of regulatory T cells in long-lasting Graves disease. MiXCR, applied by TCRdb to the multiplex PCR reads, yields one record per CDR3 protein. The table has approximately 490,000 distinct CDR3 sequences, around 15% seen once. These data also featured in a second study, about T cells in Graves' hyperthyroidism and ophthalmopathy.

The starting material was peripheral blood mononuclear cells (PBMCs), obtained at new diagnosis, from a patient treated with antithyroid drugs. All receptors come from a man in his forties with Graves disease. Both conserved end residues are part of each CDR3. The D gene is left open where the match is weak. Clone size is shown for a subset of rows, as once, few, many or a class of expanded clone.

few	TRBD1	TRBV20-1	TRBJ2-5	CSAFTGTDQETQYF	TGCAGTGCTTTTACCGGGACAGACCAAGAGACCCAGTACTTC
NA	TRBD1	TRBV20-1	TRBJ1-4	CSALFGTGNEKLFF	TGCAGTGCTCTTTTCGGGACAGGGAATGAAAAACTGTTTTTT
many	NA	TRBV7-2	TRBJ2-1	CASSSSEEDEQFF	TGTGCCAGCAGCTCTAGCGAAGAGGATGAGCAGTTCTTC
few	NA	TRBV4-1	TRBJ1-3	CASSQDVRGTGNTIYF	TGCGCCAGCAGCCAGGACGTCAGGGGTACTGGAAACACCATATATTTT
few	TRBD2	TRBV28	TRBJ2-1	CATHGASGSSGLGFF	TGTGCCACCCACGGGGCTAGCGGGAGCTCAGGGTTGGGGTTCTTC
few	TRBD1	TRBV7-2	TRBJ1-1	CASSERDRVNIPVTTEAFF	TGTGCCAGCAGCGAGAGGGACAGAGTGAATATTCCTGTTACCACTGAAGCTTTCTTT
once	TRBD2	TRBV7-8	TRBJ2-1	CASSRGERGHLRPRSSYNGQFF	TGTGCCAGCAGCCGGGGGGAAAGAGGGCACCTCAGACCCCGGAGCTCCTACAATGGGCAGTTCTTC
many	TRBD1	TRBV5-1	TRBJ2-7	CASSSMTGSYEQYF	TGCGCCAGCAGCTCGATGACAGGGTCCTACGAGCAGTACTTC
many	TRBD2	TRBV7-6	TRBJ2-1	CASSLALAGGTSSYNEQFF	TGTGCCAGCAGCTTAGCGCTAGCGGGAGGAACTTCCTCCTACAATGAGCAGTTCTTC
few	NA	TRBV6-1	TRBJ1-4	CASRIRTDATNEKLFF	TGTGCCAGCAGAATACGGACAGATGCAACTAATGAAAAACTGTTTTTT
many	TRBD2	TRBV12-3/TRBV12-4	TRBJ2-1	CASSQRERSYNEQFF	TGTGCCAGCAGCCAGCGGGAGAGGTCCTACAATGAGCAGTTCTTC
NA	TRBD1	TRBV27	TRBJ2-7	CASSMPPGQGRTYEQYF	TGTGCCAGCAGTATGCCTCCGGGACAGGGTAGAACCTACGAGCAGTACTTC
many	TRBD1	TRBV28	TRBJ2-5	CASAGTGWQETQYF	TGTGCCAGCGCCGGGACAGGGTGGCAAGAGACCCAGTACTTC
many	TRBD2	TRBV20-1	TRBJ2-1	CSAPQATSGSNEQFF	TGCAGTGCTCCCCAGGCAACTAGCGGATCGAATGAGCAGTTCTTC
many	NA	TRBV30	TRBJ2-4	CAWTKQLVGNIQYF	TGTGCCTGGACCAAGCAGCTAGTGGGAAACATTCAGTACTTC
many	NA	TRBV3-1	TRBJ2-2	CASSQGRRTGELFF	TGTGCCAGCAGCCAAGGACGCCGGACCGGGGAGCTGTTTTTT
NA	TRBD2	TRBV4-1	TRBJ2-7	CASSQELAGGGEQYF	TGCGCCAGCAGCCAAGAACTAGCGGGAGGCGGCGAGCAGTACTTC
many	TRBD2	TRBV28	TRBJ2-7	CASSLIGTSGTYEQYF	TGTGCCAGCAGTTTAATAGGGACTAGCGGGACGTACGAGCAGTACTTC
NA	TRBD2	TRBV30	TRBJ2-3	CAWSEGLAGGDTQYF	TGTGCCTGGAGCGAGGGACTAGCGGGAGGAGATACGCAGTATTTT
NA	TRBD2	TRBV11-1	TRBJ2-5	CASTTGVLAGKQETQYF	TGTGCCAGCACGACTGGGGTACTAGCGGGAAAACAAGAGACCCAGTACTTC
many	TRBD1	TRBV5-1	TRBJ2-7	CASSLRTGGNYEQYF	TGCGCCAGCAGCTTGCGGACAGGGGGCAACTACGAGCAGTACTTC
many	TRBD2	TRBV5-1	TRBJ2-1	CASSPYAGLAGNEQFF	TGCGCCAGCAGCCCCTACGCTGGACTAGCGGGGAATGAGCAGTTCTTC
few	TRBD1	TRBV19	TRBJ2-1	CASSSRQGSSYNEQFF	TGTGCCAGTAGTAGCAGACAGGGAAGCTCCTACAATGAGCAGTTCTTC
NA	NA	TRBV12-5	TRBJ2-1	CASGLPPSGTVNEQFF	TGTGCTAGTGGTTTGCCCCCCTCCGGGACGGTCAATGAGCAGTTCTTC
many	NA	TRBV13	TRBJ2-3	CASSPLRGLRTDTQYF	TGTGCCAGCAGTCCCCTCAGGGGACTACGCACAGATACGCAGTATTTT
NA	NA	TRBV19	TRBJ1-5	CASSTATAPQHF	TGTGCCAGTAGTACGGCCACTGCGCCCCAGCATTTT
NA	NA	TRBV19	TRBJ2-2	CASSIEGGPGELFF	TGTGCCAGTAGTATAGAGGGGGGGCCCGGGGAGCTGTTTTTT
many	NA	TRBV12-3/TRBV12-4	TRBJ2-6	CASRPSVSGANVLTF	TGTGCCAGCAGACCTTCAGTCTCTGGGGCCAACGTCCTGACTTTC
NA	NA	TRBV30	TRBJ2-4	CAWSGNGAAIQYF	TGTGCCTGGAGTGGGAATGGGGCAGCCATTCAGTACTTC
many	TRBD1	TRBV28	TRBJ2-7	CASSLLQGEQYF	TGTGCCAGCAGTTTATTACAGGGGGAGCAGTACTTC
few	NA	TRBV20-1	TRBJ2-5	CSARTQENQETQYF	TGCAGTGCTCGTACCCAGGAGAACCAAGAGACCCAGTACTTC
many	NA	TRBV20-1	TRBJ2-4	CSARDPVTTKNIQYF	TGCAGTGCTAGAGATCCGGTGACAACCAAAAACATTCAGTACTTC
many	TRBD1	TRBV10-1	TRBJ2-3	CASSEGTGIGTDTQYF	TGCGCCAGCAGTGAGGGGACAGGGATCGGCACAGATACGCAGTATTTT
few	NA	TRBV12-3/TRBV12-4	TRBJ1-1	CASSLTATTTEAFF	TGTGCCAGCAGTTTGACAGCGACCACCACTGAAGCTTTCTTT